This is a list of T cell receptor beta chains from one sample in a study of T-cell reconstitution after alpha-beta-depleted transplantation in children. TCRdb reprocessed the PCR reads via MiXCR and lists one record per CDR3 protein. The sample records about 980,000 distinct CDR3 sequences, about 29% being singletons. Sequencing used PBMCs, mostly from graft donor cells, obtained 360 days after TCRalphabeta/CD19-depleted stem cell transplant. The receptors derive from a boy younger than two who had a stem cell transplant for SCID, so the T cells may come from the graft donor. CDR3s include the opening cysteine and the closing phenylalanine or tryptophan. The D gene is left open where the match is weak. Clone size is not always given. Where it is, it says once, few, many or a class for expanded clones.

j_call,d_call,clone_size,v_call,cdr3_nt,cdr3_aa
TRBJ1-1,.,.,TRBV29-1,TGCAGCGTTGAGGCTATTCAACCTGAAGCTTTCTTT,CSVEAIQPEAFF
TRBJ1-1,TRBD1,.,TRBV6-1,TGTGCCAGCAGCACCGGGACAGGGACCTATGAGGCTTTCTTT,CASSTGTGTYEAFF
TRBJ2-2,.,.,TRBV4-1,TGCGCCAGCAGCCCGCGGGCCCCGGACACCGGGGAGCTGTTTTTT,CASSPRAPDTGELFF
TRBJ2-1,.,.,TRBV5-1,TGCGCCAGCAGTAGGGACTGGACTACAAATGAGCAGTTCTTC,CASSRDWTTNEQFF
TRBJ2-3,TRBD1,many,TRBV19,TGTGCCAGTAGCGGACAGGCTAGCACAGATACGCAGTATTTT,CASSGQASTDTQYF
TRBJ1-1,.,.,TRBV7-9,TGTGCCAGCAGCTTATCCGGGGTGCTCATGAACACTGAAGCTTTCTTT,CASSLSGVLMNTEAFF
TRBJ2-7,.,.,TRBV2,TGTGCCAGCACCGGTCCTGTGGGGGAGCAGTACTTC,CASTGPVGEQYF
TRBJ2-6,TRBD1,.,TRBV6-1,TGTGCCAGCAGTCCTGCCAGGACAGGGGGCGTCTCTGGGGCCAACGTCCTGACTTTC,CASSPARTGGVSGANVLTF
TRBJ2-1,TRBD1,.,TRBV10-1,TGCGCCAGCAGTGGACCCGGACAGGGGTTTGGTAATGAGCAGTTCTTC,CASSGPGQGFGNEQFF
TRBJ2-3,.,.,TRBV20-1,TGCAGTGCGACCGGGACGCAAGGGGCATCAGATACGCAGTATTTT,CSATGTQGASDTQYF
TRBJ1-1,.,.,TRBV20-1,TGCAGTGCTAGCGGGGGGATGGGTGAAGCTTTCTTT,CSASGGMGEAFF
TRBJ1-1,TRBD1,.,TRBV7-9,TGTGCCAGCAGCTTAGCGCTAGGGGGACAGGGTTACACTGAAGCTTTCTTT,CASSLALGGQGYTEAFF
TRBJ2-2,TRBD2,once,TRBV2,TGTGCCAGCAGTGACCCCGGACTAGCGGGGGGCGGGGAGCTGTTTTTT,CASSDPGLAGGGELFF
TRBJ1-1,.,.,TRBV7-9,TGTGCCAGCAGCGTAGTGATGCCCTCCGGGTGGGACACTGAAGCTTTCTTT,CASSVVMPSGWDTEAFF
TRBJ2-7,.,.,TRBV5-1,TGCGCCAGCAGGGGGAAGGGGCCGAGCTACGAGCAGTACTTC,CASRGKGPSYEQYF
TRBJ2-5,.,few,TRBV6-1,TGTGCCAGCAGTGAAGGCCCAGGGGCAGGGGCCTTGACCCAGTACTTC,CASSEGPGAGALTQYF
TRBJ2-1,TRBD2,.,TRBV12-3/TRBV12-4,TGTGCCAGCAGCAACAGCGGGGGAGCCGCAGGTGAGCAGTTCTTC,CASSNSGGAAGEQFF
TRBJ2-7,TRBD1,.,TRBV20-1,TGCAGTGCTATGGTAGGGGGCAACTCCTACGAGCAGTACTTC,CSAMVGGNSYEQYF
TRBJ2-3,.,.,TRBV5-4,TGTGCCAGCAGCTTGGCCGCGACAGCCACAGATACGCAGTATTTT,CASSLAATATDTQYF
TRBJ2-3,.,few,TRBV24-1,TGTGCCACCAGTGACGTCGCCTGGCGGGATACGCAGTATTTT,CATSDVAWRDTQYF
TRBJ2-2,TRBD1,few,TRBV20-1,TGCAGTGCAACGGGACAGCGGTTCACCGGGGAGCTGTTTTTT,CSATGQRFTGELFF
TRBJ2-3,TRBD2,.,TRBV7-9,TGTGCCAGCCTATGGGAGGGTACAGATACGCAGTATTTT,CASLWEGTDTQYF